This TCR beta chain was recovered during a study of T cell clonotyping in hematopoietic cell transplantation. Findings and limits, study-wide: CD4 and CD8 repertoire contributions could not be separated without sorting. Pathologically expanded recipient clonotypes increased progressively from day 30 to day 180 as diversity fell. Graft donor and pretransplant recipient Inverse Simpson Index values predicted broader posttransplant TCR diversity.

The trim removed 5 bases at V and 7 bases at J, leaving 20 bases unmatched. There are 18 residues in the CDR3. Germline CDR1 reads SGHTA; CDR2 reads FQGNSA. The assay was immunoSEQ multiplex PCR, and TCRdb's table has in-frame clones only and misses some. This sample has about 15,000 clones, with about 76% found just once. Regarding this clone: Its target is unknown.

Material for sequencing was peripheral blood mononuclear cells. The chain recombines TRBV7-2 with TRBJ1-5, with 7 bases fitting TRBD1. The clonotype originates from a woman aged 55 to 70 in good health. Some clones in this sample may be carry-over from other donors' samples. Written as DNA, the CDR3 is TGTGCCAGCAGCGAGTTTGCAATGCAGATCGGGACAGACCAGCCCCAGCATTTT. Translating gives CASSEFAMQIGTDQPQHF.